The clone carrying this T cell receptor (beta chain) showed up many times. Its antigen is still unknown. This sample's TCRbeta library carried unique molecular identifier barcodes. In TCRdb, the PCR reads were re-called with MiXCR into one record per CDR3 protein. The table records roughly 790,000 distinct CDR3 sequences, approximately 15% of them present only once. Germline V lookup: CDR1 ENHRY, CDR2 SYGVKD. The CDR3 consists of 14 residues. Trimming took 0 bases from V and 7 from J, leaving 10 bases between them. This specimen belongs to a study of T-cell reconstitution after alpha-beta-depleted transplantation in children. Study results and limitations: From surviving recipient T cells and thymic progenitors came the high day-60 TCRbeta diversity observed in some patients.

The sample here was PBMCs, mostly from graft donor cells, taken 360 days after TCRalphabeta/CD19-depleted stem cell transplant. The TCR was taken from a male patient aged 10-17 years who had a stem cell transplant for acute lymphoblastic leukemia, so the T cells may come from the graft donor. J is TRBJ2-1 and V is TRBV10-3; D not resolved. In DNA form, the CDR3 reads TGTGCCATCAGTGAGTCGAGACCCGTGAATGAGCAGTTCTTC. It specifies CAISESRPVNEQFF.